Below are 17 T cell receptor beta chains sequenced from a single sample in a study of cytotoxic CD8 clonotypes in ibrutinib-treated CLL. Data came from immunoSEQ multiplex PCR; TCRdb stores just in-frame clones and leaves some out. The profile shows hundreds of thousands of clones, roughly 77% of them singletons. The source was PBMCs, collected after 12 months of ibrutinib treatment. The receptors shown here come from a human donor with chronic lymphocytic leukemia.

J is TRBJ1-4 and V is TRBV28; 7 bases match TRBD1. The V segment lost 8 bases and the J segment 3 bases; nucleotides outside the gene matches: 0. This CDR3 spans 12 amino acids. The germline CDR1 and CDR2 sequences are MDHEN and SYDVKM. The DNA for the CDR3 is TGTGCCAGCGGGACAGCTAATGAAAAACTGTTTTTT. Amino acid sequence: CASGTANEKLFF.

The rearrangement uses TRBV5-1 and TRBJ2-6; D is unresolved. CDR1 and CDR2 (germline): SGHRS, YFSETQ. V lost 0 bases to trimming and J lost 0 bases, with 10 bases between them. The CDR3 runs to 17 residues. CDR3 loop: CASSLALRVSGANVLTF. The CDR3, as DNA: TGCGCCAGCAGCTTGGCCCTTCGGGTCTCTGGGGCCAACGTCCTGACTTTC.

V is TRBV30 and J is TRBJ2-7; 7 positions agree with TRBD1. The CDR3 is made up of 12 amino acids. V dropped 5 bases and J dropped 2; count of bases not matched to a gene: 3. Germline lookup yields CDR1 GTSNPN and CDR2 SVGIG (reference sequence). CDR3 region: CAWYRGAYEQYF. The DNA for the CDR3 is TGTGCCTGGTACAGGGGAGCCTACGAGCAGTACTTC.

The chain recombines TRBV9 with TRBJ1-2, with TRBD1 matching 9 bases. Unmatched junction bases numbered 4, after V lost 4 bases and J lost 6 bases. CDR1 and CDR2 from the germline V gene are SGDLS and YYNGEE. The CDR3 loop spans 13 amino acids. The CDR3, as DNA: TGTGCCAGCAGCCGGGACAGGGACCATGGCTACACCTTC. It specifies CASSRDRDHGYTF.

The chain couples TRBV6-6 to TRBJ2-5; D is perhaps TRBD1 (6 bases). Germline-derived CDR1 and CDR2 are MNHNY and SVGAGI (reference sequence). The CDR3 has 15 amino acids. The V and J ends lost 5 bases and 2 bases respectively, with 15 bases between them. CDR3 bases: TGTGCCAGCAGTGGCGACAGGATTCGACAAGAGACCCAGTACTTC. Translated: CASSGDRIRQETQYF.

The genes are TRBV7-3 and TRBJ1-1; 7 nucleotides match TRBD1. CDR3 length equals 14 residues. The trim removed 5 bases at V and 4 bases at J, leaving 7 bases unmatched. Germline lookup yields CDR1 SGHTA and CDR2 FQGTGA. The CDR3, as DNA: TGTGCCAGCAGCGCGAACAGGGGAGGCACTGAAGCTTTCTTT. Protein: CASSANRGGTEAFF.

For this clone: This specimen includes other DNA sequences encoding the same CDR3. This chain uses TRBV29-1 with TRBJ1-1; D remains ambiguous. The V end lost 5 bases, the J end lost 3 bases, and 7 bases lay between the germline ends. CDR1 is SQVTM, CDR2 ANQGSEA, per germline. CDR3 length: 11 residues. The CDR3 DNA reads as TGCAGCGTTCGTAGGGACACTGAAGCTTTCTTT. It specifies CSVRRDTEAFF.

The chain combines TRBV9 with TRBJ1-2, with no clear D. Looked up from germline, CDR1 is SGDLS and CDR2 is YYNGEE. The CDR3 consists of 17 residues. Deletions cut 0 bases from V and 0 bases from J, with 15 bases between. The CDR3 spells CASSVAPSGGANYGYTF. CDR3 nucleotides: TGTGCCAGCAGCGTAGCTCCATCCGGCGGAGCTAACTATGGCTACACCTTC.

V is TRBV7-6 and J is TRBJ2-1; 10 bases line up with TRBD2. This CDR3 comprises 16 residues. J gave up 8 bases and V 6 bases, and 13 bases lay outside the gene matches. CDR1 is SGHVS, CDR2 FNYEAQ, per germline. The CDR3 loop reads CASSSALAGGRDEQFF. CDR3 in DNA: TGTGCCAGCAGTTCCGCGTTAGCGGGAGGACGGGATGAGCAGTTCTTC.

The rearrangement uses TRBV11-3 and TRBJ2-3; D not resolved. CDR1 SGHNT and CDR2 YENEEA come from the germline V gene. V was shortened by 3 bases and J by 2 bases, with 9 bases between the two germline ends. The CDR3 runs 14 residues. Written as DNA, the CDR3 is TGTGCCAGCAGCTTCTCACGGGCCACAGATACGCAGTATTTT. Protein: CASSFSRATDTQYF.

The chain recombines TRBV7-9 with TRBJ2-5; no reliable D call. The CDR3 has 13 residues. Germline V gene data show CDR1 as SEHNR and CDR2 as FQNEAQ (reference sequence). V dropped 5 bases and J dropped 5 bases, with 12 bases sitting between them. CDR3 sequence (DNA): TGTGCCAGCAGCCCAGACCCTGGGGAGACCCAGTACTTC. Amino acid sequence: CASSPDPGETQYF.

The chain joins TRBV30 to TRBJ1-4; 9 positions match TRBD1. The V and J ends lost 6 bases and 6 bases, in that order; junction bases with no gene match: 8. This CDR3 contains 14 residues. Germline CDR1 is GTSNPN and CDR2 is SVGIG (reference sequence). As DNA, the CDR3 is TGTGCCTGCTCCGGGACAGGGACAGATGAAAAACTGTTTTTT. Translated: CACSGTGTDEKLFF.

The rearrangement links TRBV7-2 to TRBJ2-1; 14 positions match TRBD2. The CDR3 length is 15 residues. Germline V lookup: CDR1 SGHTA, CDR2 FQGNSA. The junction had 6 bases not matched to a gene; V was cut back by 5 bases and J by 9 bases. The CDR3 loop is CASSQAGTSGGEQFF. As DNA, the CDR3 is TGTGCCAGCAGCCAGGCCGGGACTAGCGGGGGTGAGCAGTTCTTC.

V usage is TRBV28 and J usage is TRBJ1-2, with D perhaps TRBD1 (5 bases). Germline lookup yields CDR1 MDHEN and CDR2 SYDVKM. V gave up 3 bases and J gave up 1 base, with 12 bases separating them. This CDR3 is built from 15 residues. The DNA of the CDR3 is TGTGCCAGCAGTTTTAGGAGCAGGGATAACTATGGCTACACCTTC. It is translated as CASSFRSRDNYGYTF.

This clone was detected only a few times. This chain links TRBV30 with TRBJ1-1; D is uncertain. The V end lost 3 bases, the J end lost 1 base, and 6 bases lay between the germline ends. Per germline, CDR1 GTSNPN and CDR2 SVGIG (reference sequence). The CDR3 is 12 amino acids. CDR3 sequence (DNA): TGTGCCTGGAGGTGGGGGAACACTGAAGCTTTCTTT. Translation: CAWRWGNTEAFF.

The rearrangement uses TRBV19 and TRBJ1-4; TRBD1 agrees at 7 bases. V trimming: 5 bases; J trimming: 5 bases; junction bases outside the gene matches: 8. CDR3 size: 15 residues. Germline V lookup: CDR1 LNHDA, CDR2 SQIVND (reference sequence). The CDR3 DNA is TGTGCCAGTAGTTCCGTCAGGGGGAGCAATGAAAAACTGTTTTTT. Protein product: CASSSVRGSNEKLFF.

CDR3 sequence (DNA): TGCGCCAGCAGCCCGACTAGCGGGAGGGTGGCTATAGATACGCAGTATTTT. Its protein product is CASSPTSGRVAIDTQYF. The chain carries TRBV5-1 and TRBJ2-3, with 14 positions matching TRBD2. CDR1 is SGHRS and CDR2 is YFSETQ in the germline V gene. The junction had 9 bases not matched to a gene; V was cut back by 4 bases and J by 5 bases. This CDR3 is 17 amino acids long.